Listed below are T cell receptor beta chains from one sample, sequenced in a study of Ad26.COV2.S vaccination and SARS-CoV-2 variants. TCRdb's copy holds only in-frame clones and misses some; the assay was immunoSEQ multiplex PCR. The sample lists around 310,000 clones, roughly 88% occurring once. The specimen was peripheral blood, collected in a trial of Ad26.COV2.S vaccine versus placebo. Source of these receptors: a person aged 18-65 years who received the Ad26.COV2.S COVID-19 vaccine or a placebo. Each CDR3 is given with its conserved first and last residue. D genes are given only for firm matches. Where a row states a size, it is once, few, many or the class of an expanded clone; other rows omit it.

CDR3aa,CDR3nt,d_gene,v_gene,abundance,j_gene
CASSLRRTGKNIQYF,TGTGCCAGCAGCTTGAGACGAACAGGCAAAAACATTCAGTACTTC,.,TRBV7-9,.,TRBJ2-4
CASSQDRQGPCSNQPQHF,TGTGCCAGCAGCCAAGATCGCCAGGGACCCTGTAGCAATCAGCCCCAGCATTTT,.,TRBV3-1/TRBV3-2,.,TRBJ1-5
CASSLATGAEELFF,TGTGCCAGCAGCTTAGCAACAGGGGCAGAGGAGCTGTTTTTT,TRBD1,TRBV7-2,.,TRBJ2-2
CASSITTGVNGYTF,TGTGCCAGCAGTATAACGACAGGGGTGAATGGCTACACCTTC,TRBD1,TRBV6-5,.,TRBJ1-2
CASSPGGGPLPLHF,TGTGCCAGCAGCCCGGGTGGGGGTCCGTTACCCCTCCACTTT,.,TRBV5-6,.,TRBJ1-6
CASSYRGQENEKLFF,TGTGCCAGCAGTTACCGGGGACAGGAGAATGAAAAACTGTTTTTT,TRBD1,TRBV6-5,.,TRBJ1-4
CSVAPNSGITDTQYF,TGCAGCGTTGCCCCGAATAGCGGGATCACAGATACGCAGTATTTT,TRBD2,TRBV29-1,.,TRBJ2-3
CASSPDRTGRDEQFF,TGTGCCAGCTCACCCGACCGGACAGGGCGAGATGAGCAGTTCTTC,TRBD1,TRBV18,once,TRBJ2-1
CASSLGSLSGTDTQYF,TGTGCCAGCAGCTTGGGTTCCCTCAGCGGCACAGATACGCAGTATTTT,.,TRBV5-8,.,TRBJ2-3
CASSSPAGTGAPPDTQYF,TGTGCCAGCAGTTCCCCCGCCGGGACAGGGGCGCCCCCAGATACGCAGTATTTT,TRBD1,TRBV6-2/TRBV6-3,.,TRBJ2-3
CASSQDWRSPLHF,TGTGCCAGCAGCCAAGATTGGAGGTCACCCCTCCACTTT,.,TRBV3-1/TRBV3-2,.,TRBJ1-6
CASSKGGPQGENTEAFF,TGTGCCAGCAGCAAAGGAGGGCCCCAAGGGGAGAACACTGAAGCTTTCTTT,.,TRBV21-1,few,TRBJ1-1
CAAKDGYTF,TGTGCAGCTAAGGATGGCTACACCTTC,.,TRBV12-2,.,TRBJ1-2
CASRLGHIPNYGYTF,TGTGCCAGCAGGCTGGGACACATCCCTAACTATGGCTACACCTTC,.,TRBV6-6,.,TRBJ1-2
CASSSPGLAGGRFF,TGCGCCAGCAGCTCCCCGGGACTAGCGGGGGGCCGGTTCTTC,TRBD2,TRBV4-1,.,TRBJ2-1
CSVDGVNEQFF,TGCAGCGTTGATGGGGTCAATGAGCAGTTCTTC,.,TRBV29-1,.,TRBJ2-1
CASSRIAGGPDTQYF,TGTGCCAGCAGCCGGATAGCGGGGGGGCCGGATACGCAGTATTTT,TRBD2,TRBV5-4,.,TRBJ2-3
CASSPEWRDNPNEKLFF,TGTGCCAGCAGCCCCGAATGGAGGGACAACCCTAATGAAAAACTGTTTTTT,.,TRBV9,.,TRBJ1-4
CASSLAIGGWDIQYF,TGTGCCAGCAGCTTAGCGATAGGAGGGTGGGACATTCAGTACTTC,.,TRBV7-2,.,TRBJ2-4
CASSSRGRTDTQYF,TGTGCCAGCAGCTCCAGGGGGCGCACAGATACGCAGTATTTT,TRBD1,TRBV7-8,.,TRBJ2-3
CASRATNYGYTF,TGTGCCAGTAGGGCTACTAACTATGGCTACACCTTC,.,TRBV19,.,TRBJ1-2
CASRASEADEQFF,TGCGCCAGCCGGGCCTCCGAGGCCGATGAGCAGTTCTTC,.,TRBV5-1,.,TRBJ2-1
CASRGASYNEQFF,TGTGCCAGCAGGGGGGCCTCCTACAATGAGCAGTTCTTC,.,TRBV2,.,TRBJ2-1
CASSATVGTEAFF,TGTGCCAGCAGCGCAACTGTTGGGACTGAAGCTTTCTTT,.,TRBV11-2,.,TRBJ1-1
CASSIWSLDGYTF,TGTGCCAGTAGTATTTGGTCATTAGATGGCTACACCTTC,.,TRBV19,.,TRBJ1-2
CASTGGSYNEQFF,TGTGCCAGCACGGGCGGGAGTTACAATGAGCAGTTCTTC,TRBD2,TRBV6-5,.,TRBJ2-1
CASSKSDRGYF,TGTGCCAGCAGCAAATCGGACAGGGGTTATTTT,.,TRBV21-1,.,TRBJ1-4
CASSQREGGGREKLFF,TGCGCCAGCAGCCAACGAGAGGGCGGAGGCAGGGAAAAACTGTTTTTT,.,TRBV4-3,.,TRBJ1-4
CASTPGYEQFF,TGTGCCAGTACCCCCGGGTATGAGCAGTTCTTC,.,TRBV7-6,few,TRBJ2-1
CASSLRAGNTGELFF,TGCGCCAGCAGCTTGAGGGCGGGGAACACCGGGGAGCTGTTTTTT,.,TRBV5-1,.,TRBJ2-2
CASSPEGTYEQYF,TGTGCCAGCAGCCCGGAAGGGACCTACGAGCAGTACTTC,.,TRBV7-9,.,TRBJ2-7
CASSYRQRNTEAFF,TGTGCCAGCAGTTACCGACAGCGGAACACTGAAGCTTTCTTT,.,TRBV6-5,.,TRBJ1-1
CASSRPPGSRNTEAFF,TGTGCCAGTAGCCGACCCCCGGGGTCCAGGAACACTGAAGCTTTCTTT,.,TRBV19,once,TRBJ1-1
CASSFRRTASGANVLTF,TGTGCCAGCAGTTTTCGACGGACCGCCTCTGGGGCCAACGTCCTGACTTTC,.,TRBV28,.,TRBJ2-6
CASSSPPRTTSSYNEQFF,TGTGCCAGCAGCTCTCCCCCCCGGACAACCAGCTCCTACAATGAGCAGTTCTTC,.,TRBV7-9,.,TRBJ2-1
CASSYRGLPTNEKLFF,TGTGCCAGCAGTTACCGGGGCTTACCAACTAATGAAAAACTGTTTTTT,.,TRBV6-5,.,TRBJ1-4
CASSPGLALNEQFF,TGCGCCAGCAGCCCGGGACTAGCCCTAAATGAGCAGTTCTTC,TRBD2,TRBV4-3,.,TRBJ2-1
CASSHTTGLNGYTF,TGCGCCAGCAGCCATACGACAGGGTTGAATGGCTACACCTTC,TRBD1,TRBV4-3,.,TRBJ1-2
CASSPGPAGDRGYTF,TGTGCCAGCAGCCCTGGCCCAGCCGGGGATCGGGGCTACACCTTC,.,TRBV9,.,TRBJ1-2
CAWSSDRGNEKLFF,TGTGCCTGGAGCTCGGACAGGGGAAATGAAAAACTGTTTTTT,TRBD1,TRBV30,.,TRBJ1-4
CASSPVGGAGDTQYF,TGTGCCAGCTCACCAGTCGGGGGGGCCGGAGATACGCAGTATTTT,TRBD2,TRBV18,once,TRBJ2-3
CASSRKRPEPQHF,TGTGCCAGCAGCCGAAAACGACCGGAGCCCCAGCATTTT,.,TRBV6-5,.,TRBJ1-5
CASSVGVADGYTF,TGCGCCAGCAGCGTGGGGGTTGCCGATGGCTACACCTTC,.,TRBV5-1,.,TRBJ1-2
CASSPTMDEQFF,TGTGCCAGCTCACCCACGATGGATGAGCAGTTCTTC,.,TRBV18,.,TRBJ2-1
CASSPGTGYNEQFF,TGTGCCAGCTCACCAGGGACAGGCTACAATGAGCAGTTCTTC,TRBD1,TRBV18,.,TRBJ2-1
CATYRTETYEQYF,TGTGCCACTTACAGAACCGAGACCTACGAGCAGTACTTC,.,TRBV25-1,.,TRBJ2-7
CAIRGTSGHSYNEQFF,TGTGCCATCCGCGGGACTAGCGGCCACTCCTACAATGAGCAGTTCTTC,TRBD2,TRBV10-3,.,TRBJ2-1
CASSIDGRGPMNTEAFF,TGTGCCAGTAGTATAGATGGGCGGGGACCTATGAACACTGAAGCTTTCTTT,.,TRBV19,once,TRBJ1-1
CASSDSGTGNGGYTF,TGTGCCAGCAGTGACTCCGGGACAGGGAATGGCGGCTACACCTTC,TRBD1,TRBV6-4,.,TRBJ1-2
CASSSRDFGNTIYF,TGTGCCAGCAGCTCCCGGGACTTCGGAAACACCATATATTTT,.,TRBV7-2,few,TRBJ1-3
CASSLAGGPTEAFF,TGCGCCAGCAGCTTGGCCGGGGGCCCCACGGAAGCTTTCTTT,.,TRBV5-1,.,TRBJ1-1
CASSRQGGQPQHF,TGTGCCAGCAGCCGTCAAGGGGGTCAGCCCCAGCATTTT,.,TRBV28,few,TRBJ1-5
CASSQDRGSAANEQFF,TGCGCCAGCAGCCAAGATCGGGGTTCAGCCGCCAATGAGCAGTTCTTC,.,TRBV4-3,.,TRBJ2-1
CASSPDTRRGKFQETQYF,TGTGCCAGCAGCCCCGACACACGAAGAGGGAAGTTCCAAGAGACCCAGTACTTC,.,TRBV7-7,.,TRBJ2-5
CASSQDRDSYYEQYF,TGCGCCAGCAGCCAGGACCGGGACAGCTACTACGAGCAGTACTTC,TRBD1,TRBV4-3,.,TRBJ2-7